Listed below are T cell receptor beta chains from one sample, sequenced in a study of T cells after yellow fever vaccination. TCRdb called the 5' RACE reads again in MiXCR, with one record for every CDR3 protein. The data contain about 120,000 distinct CDR3 sequences, 8.4% of them seen just once; the ten biggest clones take up 25%. The specimen was CD8+ T cells sorted from PBMCs, collected 45 days after the yellow fever booster vaccination. The receptors originated from a man younger than 40 who received the YFV17D yellow fever vaccine. CDR3s include the opening cysteine and the closing phenylalanine or tryptophan. A D gene is named only where the DNA matches it firmly. Clone size is given for some rows only: seen once, a few or many times, or a class if the clone is expanded.

>many|TRBJ2-7|TRBV20-1|NA
TGCAGTGCCAGACCGACAATAGCCTACGAGCAGTACTTC
CSARPTIAYEQYF
>many|TRBJ2-1|TRBV12-3/TRBV12-4|TRBD2
TGTGCCAGCAGACCCAGCGGGAGTCTACACAATGAGCAGTTCTTC
CASRPSGSLHNEQFF
>many|TRBJ1-5|TRBV27|NA
TGTGCCAGCAGTTTTTTTGCGGAGCGGATTCAGCCCCAGCATTTT
CASSFFAERIQPQHF
>NA|TRBJ2-1|TRBV2|NA
TGTGCCAGCAGTGGGGTTGAGCAGTTCTTC
CASSGVEQFF
>many|TRBJ2-1|TRBV20-1|TRBD2
TGCAGTGCTACCGAGACTAGCGGGAGATACAATGAGCAGTTCTTC
CSATETSGRYNEQFF
>few|TRBJ2-7|TRBV29-1|NA
TGCAGCGTTGTTTATGGTTGGGAGAATACCTACGAGCAGTACTTC
CSVVYGWENTYEQYF
>many|TRBJ2-3|TRBV5-1|NA
TGCGCCAGCAGCTTGGAGGTCCCGACTTATGATACGCAGTATTTT
CASSLEVPTYDTQYF
>few|TRBJ1-2|TRBV29-1|NA
TGCAGCGTTACAGGGATCACAGGCTACACCTTC
CSVTGITGYTF
>many|TRBJ1-1|TRBV6-2/TRBV6-3|NA
TGTGCCAGCAGTTTCGGACAGACGAACACTGAAGCTTTCTTT
CASSFGQTNTEAFF
>many|TRBJ2-7|TRBV12-3/TRBV12-4|NA
TGTGCCAGCAGTTTGTGGCCCTCCGAAATCCACGAGCAGTACTTC
CASSLWPSEIHEQYF
>many|TRBJ2-1|TRBV27|NA
TGTGCCAGCAGTTCGGGGGGCGCATTTAATGAGCAGTTCTTC
CASSSGGAFNEQFF
>many|TRBJ2-1|TRBV7-2|TRBD1
TGTGCCAGCACCCTATTTGGGCAGGGGGCTGGTGAGCAGTTCTTC
CASTLFGQGAGEQFF
>many|TRBJ2-1|TRBV7-9|TRBD2
TGTGCCAGCAGCTCGTTCGGGACTAGCGACGCTGAGCAGTTCTTC
CASSSFGTSDAEQFF
>many|TRBJ1-1|TRBV12-3/TRBV12-4|NA
TGTGCCAGCATTGCCGGGACTAGTAGGGACACTGAAGCTTTCTTT
CASIAGTSRDTEAFF
>many|TRBJ2-3|TRBV3-1|TRBD2
TGTGCCAGCAGCCAGATCCTAGCGGAGGGCGCAGATACGCAGTATTTT
CASSQILAEGADTQYF
>many|TRBJ2-3|TRBV12-3/TRBV12-4|NA
TGTGCCAGCAGCCGGGATACGCAGTATTTT
CASSRDTQYF
>many|TRBJ2-3|TRBV27|NA
TGTGCCAGCAGTTTACAGTTGGCAGATACGCAGTATTTT
CASSLQLADTQYF
>few|TRBJ2-7|TRBV7-9|NA
TGTGCCAGCAGCTCTACTTCCTACGAGCAGTACTTC
CASSSTSYEQYF
>many|TRBJ2-1|TRBV5-1|NA
TGCGCCAGCAGCTTGGTCCCAGGGGACTACAATGAGCAGTTCTTC
CASSLVPGDYNEQFF
>many|TRBJ2-7|TRBV3-1|TRBD2
TGTGCCAGCAGCCAAGATATACCGGGACTAGCGGGAGTAGGCTCCTACGAGCAGTACTTC
CASSQDIPGLAGVGSYEQYF
>NA|TRBJ2-7|TRBV20-1|NA
TGCAGTGCCGGGCGCCAGGGGGGTTCCTACGAGCAGTACTTC
CSAGRQGGSYEQYF
>NA|TRBJ2-3|TRBV6-5|TRBD2
TGTGCCAGCAGTTACAACGGGAGGGCGTTGAATACGCAGTATTTT
CASSYNGRALNTQYF
>many|TRBJ2-2|TRBV6-5|TRBD2
TGTGCCAGCACCTTTTATGGGGGGGAGTACGACACCGGGGAGCTGTTTTTT
CASTFYGGEYDTGELFF
>many|TRBJ1-5|TRBV12-3/TRBV12-4|NA
TGTGCCAGCAGTTTACGGGGGGGCAATCAGCCCCAGCATTTT
CASSLRGGNQPQHF
>NA|TRBJ1-5|TRBV15|NA
TGTGCCACCAACAGAGAAGTCGCACCCTCCGTTGATCACCCCCATCAATTT
CATNREVAPSVDHPHQF
>many|TRBJ2-3|TRBV4-3|NA
TGCGCCAGCAGCCCCACCCAGGCGCTCACAGATACGCAGTATTTT
CASSPTQALTDTQYF
>many|TRBJ2-3|TRBV20-1|TRBD2
TGCAGTGCTAGAGAGTGGGCGGGAGTGGGAGATACGCAGTATTTT
CSAREWAGVGDTQYF
>many|TRBJ2-1|TRBV27|TRBD2
TGTGCCAGCAGTTTACTTAAACAACAACTAGCGGACCAACCCCAGGAGTTCTTC
CASSLLKQQLADQPQEFF
>many|TRBJ2-3|TRBV7-2|TRBD2
TGTGCCAGCAGCTACATGGCGGGAGGGCCACCCGATACGCAGTATTTT
CASSYMAGGPPDTQYF
>many|TRBJ2-1|TRBV4-2|NA
TGTGCCAGCAGCCAAGGGGGATACAATGAGCAGTTCTTC
CASSQGGYNEQFF
>many|TRBJ2-1|TRBV5-1|NA
TGCGCCAGCAGCTTGAGAAGAACGGTTGGCTACAATGAGCAGTTCTTC
CASSLRRTVGYNEQFF
>many|TRBJ2-7|TRBV25-1|NA
TGTGCCAGCCGGGACGGCTACGAGCAGTACTTC
CASRDGYEQYF
>NA|TRBJ2-7|TRBV29-1|NA
TGCAGCGTTGAAGCTAGTACCTACGAGCAGTACTTC
CSVEASTYEQYF
>NA|TRBJ2-1|TRBV19|TRBD2
TGTGCCAGTAGTATGGCGGGAGGCAACACTGAGCAGTTCTTC
CASSMAGGNTEQFF
>NA|TRBJ2-5|TRBV20-1|TRBD2
TGCAGTGCATATAGCGGGGGAGAGACCCAGTACTTC
CSAYSGGETQYF
>many|TRBJ2-1|TRBV7-9|NA
TGTGCCAGCAGCTTAGGACAGGGAGGCTACAATGAGCAGTTCTTC
CASSLGQGGYNEQFF
>many|TRBJ2-6|TRBV12-3/TRBV12-4|NA
TGTGCCAGCACCCCTCAGGGATTCTCTGGGGCCAACGTCCTGACTTTC
CASTPQGFSGANVLTF
>many|TRBJ2-1|TRBV14|TRBD2
TGTGCCAGCAGCCAAGCCTTAGCGGGGAATGAGCAGTTCTTC
CASSQALAGNEQFF
>NA|TRBJ2-2|TRBV24-1|TRBD1
TGTGCCACCAGTGAGGGGACAGTGAACACCGGGGAGCTGTTTTTT
CATSEGTVNTGELFF
>many|TRBJ1-2|TRBV20-1|NA
TGCAGTGCTAGAGATAGGGGGTTAGCTTCTGGCTACACCTTC
CSARDRGLASGYTF
>many|TRBJ2-5|TRBV6-5|TRBD1
TGTGCCAGCATTCGGGGGGACAGGGGGCGCTGGGGAGAGACCCAGTACTTC
CASIRGDRGRWGETQYF
>many|TRBJ1-2|TRBV20-1|NA
TGCAGTGCTAGAGCAACAGTGAACAACTATGGCTACACCTTC
CSARATVNNYGYTF
>many|TRBJ2-1|TRBV5-1|TRBD2
TGCGCCAGCAGCTTGGTTGCGGGAGGGCCCCATGAGCAGTTCTTC
CASSLVAGGPHEQFF
>few|TRBJ2-7|TRBV4-3|NA
TGCGCCAGCAGCCAAGATTTGGGCTACGAGCAGTACTTC
CASSQDLGYEQYF
>many|TRBJ2-7|TRBV14|NA
TGTGCCAGCAGCCAGTGGTCAGGCTACGAGCAGTACTTC
CASSQWSGYEQYF
>many|TRBJ2-7|TRBV7-2|NA
TGTGCCTCAGGGGGGGGCCCTCTCCCGGAGCAGTACTTC
CASGGGPLPEQYF
>many|TRBJ2-2|TRBV6-2/TRBV6-3|NA
TGTGCCAGCAGTCGGACAGCAGACACCGGGGAGCTGTTTTTT
CASSRTADTGELFF
>NA|TRBJ2-7|TRBV20-1|NA
TGCAGTGCTAGAGATTGTTCCGGGGACCGCTGCGAGCAGTACTTC
CSARDCSGDRCEQYF
>few|TRBJ2-3|TRBV7-3|TRBD2
TGTGCCAGCAGCTTAAGGTTTAGCGGGAGGGCCGGCACAGATACGCAGTATTTT
CASSLRFSGRAGTDTQYF
>many|TRBJ2-1|TRBV14|TRBD2
TGTGCCAGCAGCCAAGTTTCTAGCGGGAGGCTTGGGGGGCAGTTCTTC
CASSQVSSGRLGGQFF
>many|TRBJ2-5|TRBV7-8|NA
TGTGCCAGCAGAAAGGTGTACCAAGAGACCCAGTACTTC
CASRKVYQETQYF
>few|TRBJ2-3|TRBV11-2|NA
TGTGCCAGCAGCTTGGAGTGGAATAGCAACACAGATACGCAGTATTTT
CASSLEWNSNTDTQYF
>few|TRBJ2-3|TRBV7-2|NA
TGTGCCAGCAGCCCTTCGGGGGCAGAGACAGATACGCAGTATTTT
CASSPSGAETDTQYF
>many|TRBJ2-7|TRBV7-2|NA
TGTGCCAGCAGCCATACTAGCAGCTCCTACGAGCAGTACTTC
CASSHTSSSYEQYF
>many|TRBJ2-7|TRBV5-1|NA
TGCGCCAGCAGCTCGATGACCGGGACATTCTACGAGCAGTACTTC
CASSSMTGTFYEQYF